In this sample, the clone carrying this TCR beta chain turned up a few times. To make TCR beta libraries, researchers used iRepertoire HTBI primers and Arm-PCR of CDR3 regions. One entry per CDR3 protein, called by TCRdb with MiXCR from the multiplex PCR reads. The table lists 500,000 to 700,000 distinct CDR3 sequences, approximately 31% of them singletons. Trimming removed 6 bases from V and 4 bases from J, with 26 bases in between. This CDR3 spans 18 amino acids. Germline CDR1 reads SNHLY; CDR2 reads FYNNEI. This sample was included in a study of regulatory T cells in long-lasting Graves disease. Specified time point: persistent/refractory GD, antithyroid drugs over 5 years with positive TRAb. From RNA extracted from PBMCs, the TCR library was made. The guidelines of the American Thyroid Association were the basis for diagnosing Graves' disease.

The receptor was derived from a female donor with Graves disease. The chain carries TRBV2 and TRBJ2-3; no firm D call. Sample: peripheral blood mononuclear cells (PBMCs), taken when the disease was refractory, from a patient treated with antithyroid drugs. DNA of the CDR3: TGTGCCAGCAGCCCCCTGAGCAGAGGTGGCCTCGGAGCAGATACGCAGTATTTT. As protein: CASSPLSRGGLGADTQYF. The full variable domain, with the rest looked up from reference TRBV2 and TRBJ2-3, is EPEVTQTPSHQVTQMGQEVILRCVPISNHLYFYWYRQILGQKVEFLVSFYNNEISEKSEIFDDQFSVERPDGSNFTLKIRSTKLEDSAMYFCASSPLSRGGLGADTQYFGPGTRLTVL.